Following are 9 T cell receptor beta chains from one sample sequenced in a study of a mutant IDH1 vaccine in newly diagnosed glioma. These TCRs are of unknown antigen specificity. Data came from immunoSEQ multiplex PCR; TCRdb stores just in-frame clones and leaves some out. The sample lists roughly 28,000 clones; 65% to 85% were seen once. Time point: week 23, last vaccination. In every dose of vaccine, 300 ug of mutant IDH1 20-mer peptide was given alongside topical imiquimod. Sequences were derived from PBMCs, sampled from a glioma patient whose treatment included an IDH1 peptide vaccine. The receptors were gathered from a woman under 30 with glioma.

The chain uses TRBV14 and TRBJ2-1; the D gene is possibly TRBD2 (5 bases). This CDR3 spans 15 amino acids. The germline CDR1 and CDR2 sequences are SGHDN and FVKESK. The germline V and J ends were trimmed by 4 bases and 9 bases, with 19 bases remaining between them. CDR3 sequence reads: CASSLWQAGVGEQFF. The CDR3 bases are TGTGCCAGCAGCCTTTGGCAGGCCGGGGTCGGTGAGCAGTTCTTC.

The chain employs TRBV19 and TRBJ1-5, with D possibly matching TRBD1 (6 bases). The CDR3 totals 15 residues. The V and J ends lost 7 bases and 7 bases respectively, with 20 bases between them. From germline, CDR1 is LNHDA and CDR2 SQIVND (reference sequence). Here the CDR3 reads CASNTAGGAWQPQHF. In DNA, the CDR3 is TGTGCCAGTAACACAGCGGGGGGGGCTTGGCAGCCCCAGCATTTT.

This clone was found once. The chain is built from TRBV19 and TRBJ2-3; TRBD2 aligns across 10 bases. V was clipped by 4 bases and J by 1 base; unmatched bases: 11. Germline V gene data show CDR1 as LNHDA and CDR2 as SQIVND (reference sequence). The CDR3 spans 18 residues. CDR3 sequence reads: CASSKEPSGRAGTDTQYF. The CDR3 DNA reads as TGTGCCAGTAGTAAGGAGCCCAGCGGGAGGGCCGGCACAGATACGCAGTATTTT. The full variable domain, with the rest looked up from reference TRBV19 and TRBJ2-3, is DGGITQSPKYLFRKEGQNVTLSCEQNLNHDAMYWYRQDPGQGLRLIYYSQIVNDFQKGDIAEGYSVSREKKESFPLTVTSAQKNPTAFYLCASSKEPSGRAGTDTQYFGPGTRLTVL.

The rearrangement joins TRBV6-4 to TRBJ2-3, with a tentative D call TRBD1 (5 bases). CDR3 length: 17 residues. CDR1 is MRHNA, CDR2 SNTAGT, per germline. V lost 10 bases and J 0 bases, leaving 23 bases between the germline ends. The CDR3 coding sequence is TGTGCCAACCACACATCCTTAGACAGATCTAGCACAGATACGCAGTATTTT. Residues: CANHTSLDRSSTDTQYF.

The chain joins TRBV7-8 to TRBJ1-5; TRBD1 agrees at 8 bases. The germline gives CDR1 SGHVS, CDR2 FQNEAQ. Germline trimming cut 2 bases from V and 0 bases from J; bases unmatched to any gene: 9. The CDR3 totals 18 residues. Written as DNA, the CDR3 is TGTGCCAGCAGCTTAAAGACAGGGGACTATAGTAGCAATCAGCCCCAGCATTTT. This encodes CASSLKTGDYSSNQPQHF.

This clone appeared a single time. J is TRBJ2-1 and V is TRBV6-1; possibly TRBD1 or TRBD2 for D (6 bases each). The germline CDR1 and CDR2 sequences are MNHNS and SASEGT. This CDR3 comprises 16 residues. V was trimmed by 4 bases and J by 0 bases, leaving 13 bases between them. The CDR3 DNA follows: TGTGCCAGCAGTGCGTTCGGGGGACACTCCTACAATGAGCAGTTCTTC. It translates to CASSAFGGHSYNEQFF.

The chain links TRBV6-1 to TRBJ1-5; no firm D call. Trimming removed 7 bases from V and 0 bases from J, with 13 bases in between. The CDR3 length is 15 residues. The germline gives CDR1 MNHNS, CDR2 SASEGT. CDR3 sequence (DNA): TGTGCCAGCAAGGAGTGGTCTACTAGCAATCAGCCCCAGCATTTT. This sequence encodes CASKEWSTSNQPQHF.

J is TRBJ1-4 and V is TRBV29-1; the match to TRBD1 covers 9 bases. Germline assignment: CDR1 SQVTM and CDR2 ANQGSEA. J lost 16 bases, V lost 5 bases, and 8 bases had no gene match. The length of the CDR3 is 11 residues. CDR3 loop: CSVTYRGLGFF. CDR3 in DNA: TGCAGCGTTACCTACAGGGGGCTAGGGTTTTTT.

The genes are TRBV10-3 and TRBJ2-7; no definite D call. The germline V gene has CDR1 ENHRY and CDR2 SYGVKD. There are 13 residues in the CDR3. V was clipped by 3 bases and J by 2 bases, with 8 bases between them. The CDR3 spells CAISDGYTYEQYF. In nucleotides, the CDR3 is TGTGCCATCAGTGATGGCTACACCTACGAGCAGTACTTC.